These 19 T cell receptor beta chains share one sample of origin, sequenced in a study of blood T cell repertoires in COVID-19. The repertoire was sequenced with immunoSEQ multiplex PCR; TCRdb's copy has only in-frame clones and lacks some. In the table there are nearly 90,000 clones, about 90% of which are singletons. Sequenced sample: peripheral blood. All receptors derive from a man between 18 and 29 years old with COVID-19, enrolled during active disease.

This rearrangement joins TRBV30 to TRBJ2-1; D gene ambiguous. CDR3 length: 12 residues. Trimming took 4 bases from V and 9 from J, leaving 13 bases between them. Per germline, CDR1 GTSNPN and CDR2 SVGIG (reference sequence). The CDR3 is CAWTAAHGEQFF. The CDR3 coding sequence is TGTGCCTGGACCGCGGCACACGGTGAGCAGTTCTTC.

This rearrangement joins TRBV2 to TRBJ2-7; D gene unclear. V lost 11 bases, J lost 3 bases, and 20 bases lay in between. This CDR3 region has 14 residues. CDR1 and CDR2 (germline): SNHLY, FYNNEI. In DNA, the CDR3 is TGTGCCTCAGGAATGGAAAACTTTAACTACGAGCAGTACTTC. Its protein is CASGMENFNYEQYF.

The CDR3 spells CASSPYGTRKETQYF. Written as DNA, the CDR3 is TGTGCCAGCAGCCCTTACGGGACTCGAAAAGAGACCCAGTACTTC. The J gene is TRBJ2-5, the V gene TRBV5-4; a possible D gene is TRBD2 (6 bases). CDR1 is SGHNT, CDR2 YYREEE, per germline (reference sequence). The V end was cut by 4 bases, the J end by 3 bases, with 16 bases between. This CDR3 has 15 amino acids.

About this clone itself: One junction end does not reproduce the germline sequence, and a read error may be involved. The chain has TRBV5-1 and TRBJ1-4; TRBD1 matches at 8 bases. Germline CDR1 reads SGHRS; CDR2 reads YFSETQ. The CDR3 has 15 amino acids. In DNA form, the CDR3 reads TGCGCCAGCAGTTGGACCCCGGGACAGGACCAAAAACTGCTTTTT. It yields the protein CASSWTPGQDQKLLF. The variable domain in full, with the rest retrieved from reference TRBV5-1 and TRBJ1-4, is KAGVTQTPRYLIKTRGQQVTLSCSPISGHRSVSWYQQTPGQGLQFLFEYFSETQRNKGNFPGRFSGRQFSNSRSEMNVSTLELGDSALYLCASSWTPGQDQKLLFGSGTQLSVL.

The rearrangement joins TRBV18 to TRBJ2-1; 9 nucleotides match TRBD2. V lost 6 bases to trimming and J lost 3 bases; unmatched junction nucleotides: 33. The CDR3 covers 24 residues. The V gene's germline CDR1 is KGHSH and CDR2 LQKENI. The chain's CDR3 is CASSPSLQIALAGLVNFDYNEQFF. The DNA of the CDR3 is TGTGCCAGCTCCCCGTCCCTCCAAATAGCACTAGCGGGCCTTGTAAACTTCGACTACAATGAGCAGTTCTTC.

This clone was seen just once. The J gene is TRBJ2-3, the V gene TRBV6-2 or TRBV6-3; no clear D gene. Trimming stripped 5 bases from V and 2 bases from J, with 8 bases between. Germline loops: CDR1 MNHEY, CDR2 SVGEGT. The CDR3 length is 13 residues. Written as DNA, the CDR3 is TGTGCCAGCAGTCGCTACCTCACAGATACGCAGTATTTT. It yields the protein CASSRYLTDTQYF.

The V gene is TRBV28, the J gene TRBJ2-7, with a tentative D call TRBD1 (5 bases). Per germline, CDR1 MDHEN and CDR2 SYDVKM. Trimming took 4 bases from V and 6 from J, leaving 19 bases between them. The CDR3 spans 15 residues. The CDR3 spells CASSYDGAVGREQYF. The CDR3 DNA sequence: TGTGCCAGCAGTTATGATGGGGCAGTAGGTCGCGAGCAGTACTTC.

This chain uses TRBV19 with TRBJ2-3; 11 bases match TRBD1. After removal of 4 bases from V and 4 bases from J, the junction contained 7 bases not matched to a gene. The CDR3 consists of 16 residues. Germline CDR1 LNHDA, CDR2 SQIVND (reference sequence). CDR3 bases: TGTGCCAGTAGTAACCCCCGGGACAGGGGGTCAGATACGCAGTATTTT. It translates to CASSNPRDRGSDTQYF.

Only a few counts were recorded for this clone. V usage is TRBV5-8 and J usage is TRBJ2-3; 7 bases line up with TRBD2. Germline CDR1 SGHTS, CDR2 YDEGEE. CDR3 size: 14 residues. Losses at the gene ends were 4 bases for V and 2 bases for J; bases not matched to a gene: 4. CDR3 coding DNA: TGTGCCAGCAGCCAAGCGGGGTCCACAGATACGCAGTATTTT. This sequence encodes CASSQAGSTDTQYF.

This sequence joins TRBV29-1 and TRBJ1-2, with D possibly being TRBD1 (6 bases). Per germline, CDR1 SQVTM and CDR2 ANQGSEA. This CDR3 has 13 residues. Trimming removed 6 bases from V and 0 bases from J, with 11 bases in between. Written as DNA, the CDR3 is TGCAGCGTGGCAGGGGCAGCTAACTATGGCTACACCTTC. It is translated as CSVAGAANYGYTF. Full variable domain (outside the CDR3, taken from reference TRBV29-1 and TRBJ1-2): SAVISQKPSRDICQRGTSLTIQCQVDSQVTMMFWYRQQPGQSLTLIATANQGSEATYESGFVIDKFPISRPNLTFSTLTVSNMSPEDSSIYLCSVAGAANYGYTFGSGTRLTVV.

V is TRBV5-1 and J is TRBJ2-7, with TRBD2 as a possible D gene (6 bases). The germline V and J ends were trimmed by 0 bases and 0 bases, with 10 bases remaining between them. Per germline, CDR1 SGHRS and CDR2 YFSETQ. The CDR3 runs 15 residues. The CDR3 coding sequence is TGCGCCAGCAGCTTGGAGGTAGCGGACTCCTACGAGCAGTACTTC. It encodes CASSLEVADSYEQYF.

J is TRBJ1-4 and V is TRBV28, with D possibly TRBD1 on 6 matching bases. The CDR3 loop spans 14 amino acids. The V end lost 6 bases, the J end lost 6 bases, and 14 bases lay between the germline ends. Germline assignment: CDR1 MDHEN and CDR2 SYDVKM. CDR3 protein: CASRPGHLDEKLFF. Written as DNA, the CDR3 is TGTGCCAGCAGGCCGGGACACCTTGATGAAAAACTGTTTTTT.

The V and J genes are TRBV15 and TRBJ1-2; no clear D gene. This CDR3 region has 13 residues. The germline V and J ends were trimmed by 1 base and 3 bases, with 6 bases remaining between them. Germline loops: CDR1 LNHNV, CDR2 YYDKDF (reference sequence). The CDR3 nucleotides are TGTGCCACCAGCAGAGTCTCTGACTATGGCTACACCTTC. It translates to CATSRVSDYGYTF.

The genes are TRBV29-1 and TRBJ1-5; possible D gene TRBD1, 6 bases. The CDR3 spans 13 residues. The V gene lost 4 bases and the J gene lost 4 bases, with 11 bases spanning the gap. Looked up from germline, CDR1 is SQVTM and CDR2 is ANQGSEA. The CDR3 region has the DNA TGCAGCGTTGCAGGGGCGAGGAATCAGCCCCAGCATTTT. Translating it yields CSVAGARNQPQHF.

In its sample, this clone was seen a few times. The V and J genes are TRBV29-1 and TRBJ2-2; 7 positions agree with TRBD2. J lost 6 bases, V lost 6 bases, and 13 bases had no gene match. The CDR3 sequence is 15 residues long. Germline values: CDR1 SQVTM, CDR2 ANQGSEA. CDR3 region: CSVVFLAERAGELFF. The CDR3 nucleotides are TGCAGCGTGGTTTTCCTAGCGGAAAGGGCCGGGGAGCTGTTTTTT.

This clone was picked up one time. The junction differs from germline at one of its ends, possibly a read error. The V gene is TRBV11-2, the J gene TRBJ1-4; D unresolved. This CDR3 has 14 residues. Germline V CDR1 and CDR2: SGHAT, FQNNGV. The CDR3 sequence is CASSQTATNEKLLF. The CDR3 nucleotides are TGTGCCAGCAGCCAGACCGCAACTAATGAAAAACTGCTTTTT.

This chain uses TRBV9 with TRBJ2-7; possible D gene TRBD2, 5 bases. The germline V gene has CDR1 SGDLS and CDR2 YYNGEE. The CDR3 consists of 13 residues. With 3 bases removed from V and 7 bases from J, the gap between germline ends came to 14 bases. As DNA, the CDR3 is TGTGCCAGCAGCGGGGCGACTACCGGGGAGCAGTACTTC. It specifies CASSGATTGEQYF.

This chain connects TRBV7-9 to TRBJ2-3; 8 positions match TRBD2. Trimming took 4 bases from V and 0 from J; bases not matched to a gene: 3. Germline V gene data show CDR1 as SEHNR and CDR2 as FQNEAQ (reference sequence). The CDR3 consists of 15 residues. The CDR3 is CASSSLAVSTDTQYF. The CDR3, as DNA: TGTGCCAGCAGCTCACTAGCGGTTAGCACAGATACGCAGTATTTT.

V usage is TRBV6-6 and J usage is TRBJ1-2, with D possibly being TRBD1 (6 bases). The CDR3 has 13 amino acids. Trimming pared 6 bases from V and 7 bases from J, leaving 15 bases between. Germline CDR1 MNHNY, CDR2 SVGAGI (reference sequence). CDR3 residues: CASSYREQGGYTF. The CDR3 nucleotides read TGTGCCAGCAGCTACAGGGAACAGGGTGGCTACACCTTC.